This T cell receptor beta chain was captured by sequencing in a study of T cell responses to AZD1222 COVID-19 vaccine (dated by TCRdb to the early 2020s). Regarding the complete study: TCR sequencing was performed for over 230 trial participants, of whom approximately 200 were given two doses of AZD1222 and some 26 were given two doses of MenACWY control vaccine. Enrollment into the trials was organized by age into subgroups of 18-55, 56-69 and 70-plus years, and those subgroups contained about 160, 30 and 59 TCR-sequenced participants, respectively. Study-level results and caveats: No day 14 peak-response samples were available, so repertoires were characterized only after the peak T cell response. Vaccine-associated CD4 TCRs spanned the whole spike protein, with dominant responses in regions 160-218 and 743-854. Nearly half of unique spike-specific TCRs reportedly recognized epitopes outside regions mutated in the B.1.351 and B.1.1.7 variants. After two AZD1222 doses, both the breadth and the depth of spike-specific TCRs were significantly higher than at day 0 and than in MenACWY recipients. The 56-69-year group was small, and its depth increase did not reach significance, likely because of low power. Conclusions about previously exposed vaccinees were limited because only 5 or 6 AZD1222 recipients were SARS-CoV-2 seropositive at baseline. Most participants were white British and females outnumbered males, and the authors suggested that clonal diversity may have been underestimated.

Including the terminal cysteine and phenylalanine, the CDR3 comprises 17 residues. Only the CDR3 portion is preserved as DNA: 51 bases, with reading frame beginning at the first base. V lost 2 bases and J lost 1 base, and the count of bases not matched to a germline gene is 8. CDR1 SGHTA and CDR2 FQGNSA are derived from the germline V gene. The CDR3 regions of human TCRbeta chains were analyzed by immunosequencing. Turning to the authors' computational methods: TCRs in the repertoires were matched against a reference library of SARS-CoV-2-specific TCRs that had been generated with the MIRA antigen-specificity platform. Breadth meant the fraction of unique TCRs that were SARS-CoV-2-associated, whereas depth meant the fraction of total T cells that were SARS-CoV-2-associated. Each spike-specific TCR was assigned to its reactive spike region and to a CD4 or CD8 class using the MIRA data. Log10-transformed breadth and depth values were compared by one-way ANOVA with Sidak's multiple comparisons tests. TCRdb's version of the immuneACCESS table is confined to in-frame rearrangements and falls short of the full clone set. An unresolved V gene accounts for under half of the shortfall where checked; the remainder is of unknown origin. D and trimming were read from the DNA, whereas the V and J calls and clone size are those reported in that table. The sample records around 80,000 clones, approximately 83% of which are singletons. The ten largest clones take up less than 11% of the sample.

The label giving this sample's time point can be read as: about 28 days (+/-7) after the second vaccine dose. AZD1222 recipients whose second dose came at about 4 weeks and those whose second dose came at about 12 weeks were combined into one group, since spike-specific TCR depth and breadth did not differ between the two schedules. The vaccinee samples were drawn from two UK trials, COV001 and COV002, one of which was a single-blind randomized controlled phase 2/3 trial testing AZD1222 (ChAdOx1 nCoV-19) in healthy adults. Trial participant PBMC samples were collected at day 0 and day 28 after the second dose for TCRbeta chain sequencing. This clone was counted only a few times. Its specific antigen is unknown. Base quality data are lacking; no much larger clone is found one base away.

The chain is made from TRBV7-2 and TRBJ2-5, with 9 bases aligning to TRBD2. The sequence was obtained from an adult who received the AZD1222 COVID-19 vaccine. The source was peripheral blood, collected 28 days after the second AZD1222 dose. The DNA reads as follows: TGTGCCAGCAGCTTATCCTCCCAGCGGGGGGTCCAAGAGACCCAGTACTTC. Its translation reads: CASSLSSQRGVQETQYF.